The 10 T cell receptor beta chains below all came from one sample that was sequenced in a study of T cell responses to AZD1222 COVID-19 vaccine. Produced via immunoSEQ multiplex PCR; TCRdb's table is partial and in-frame only. The data contain approximately 100,000 clones, 80% to 90% of them singletons. Source: peripheral blood, taken 28 days after the second AZD1222 dose. Every receptor here comes from an adult who received the AZD1222 COVID-19 vaccine.

The chain carries TRBV7-2 and TRBJ2-7; TRBD2 agrees at 9 bases. In germline, CDR1 is SGHTA, CDR2 FQGNSA. V shed 5 bases and J 3 bases; nucleotides not matched to a gene: 8. CDR3 length: 15 amino acids. As DNA, the CDR3 is TGTGCCAGCAGCCCTACTAGCGGGCCTCTCTACGAGCAGTACTTC. Amino acids: CASSPTSGPLYEQYF. The full variable domain, rest sourced from reference TRBV7-2 and TRBJ2-7, is GAGVSQSPSNKVTEKGKDVELRCDPISGHTALYWYRQSLGQGLEFLIYFQGNSAPDKSGLPSDRFSAERTGGSVSTLTIQRTQQEDSAVYLCASSPTSGPLYEQYFGPGTRLTVT.

The rearrangement uses TRBV9 and TRBJ2-1; a possible D gene is TRBD2 (5 bases). CDR1 and CDR2 (germline): SGDLS, YYNGEE. V lost 0 bases and J 5 bases, leaving 12 bases between the germline ends. CDR3 length: 15 amino acids. The CDR3 here is CASSVAVGRDNEQFF. The DNA of the CDR3 is TGTGCCAGCAGCGTAGCAGTTGGGCGGGACAATGAGCAGTTCTTC. Combining the CDR3 with reference TRBV9 and TRBJ2-1 gives the whole variable domain DSGVTQTPKHLITATGQRVTLRCSPRSGDLSVYWYQQSLDQGLQFLIQYYNGEERAKGNILERFSAQQFPDLHSELNLSSLELGDSALYFCASSVAVGRDNEQFFGPGTRLTVL.

The chain joins TRBV7-3 to TRBJ2-1; 13 bases agree with TRBD2. Trimming cost V 3 bases and J 8 bases; bases outside gene matches: 4. Germline V lookup: CDR1 SGHTA, CDR2 FQGTGA. CDR3 length: 15 residues. The CDR3 protein is CASSLTGLAGYEQFF. The CDR3 coding sequence is TGTGCCAGCAGCTTGACGGGACTAGCGGGATATGAGCAGTTCTTC.

This clone has a single count. V gene TRBV6-4 combines with J gene TRBJ2-2, with D possibly being TRBD2 (6 bases). CDR3 length: 16 amino acids. V shed 6 bases and J shed 1 base, with 15 bases lying between them. The germline CDR1 and CDR2 sequences are MRHNA and SNTAGT. The CDR3 region is CASRTGHSGNTGELFF. DNA for the CDR3: TGTGCCAGCAGGACTGGACATAGCGGGAACACCGGGGAGCTGTTTTTT.

This clone appeared once. The gene calls are TRBV7-3 and TRBJ2-1; 13 bases map to TRBD2. The CDR3 is 15 residues long. Looked up from germline, CDR1 is SGHTA and CDR2 is FQGTGA. After removal of 5 bases from V and 5 bases from J, the junction contained 3 bases not matched to a gene. The CDR3 region has the DNA TGTGCCAGCAGCAACGGACTAGCGGGGGACAATGAGCAGTTCTTC. This codes for CASSNGLAGDNEQFF.

This clone appeared a few times. V is TRBV2 and J is TRBJ2-3; D is possibly TRBD2 (6 bases). V was pared by 7 bases and J by 2 bases, with 13 bases between. Per the germline V gene, CDR1 is SNHLY and CDR2 is FYNNEI. This CDR3 comprises 14 residues. The CDR3 nucleotides read TGTGCCAGCAAGAGGACGGGAGTCACAGATACGCAGTATTTT. It specifies CASKRTGVTDTQYF.

The rearrangement uses TRBV2 and TRBJ2-7; D is perhaps TRBD2 (5 bases). The V and J ends lost 2 bases and 2 bases respectively, with 16 bases between them. CDR1 and CDR2 (germline): SNHLY, FYNNEI. The CDR3 sequence is 16 residues long. CDR3 nucleotides: TGTGCCAGCAGTGAAATTTCGACTATTAGGGCCTACGAGCAGTACTTC. This translates into CASSEISTIRAYEQYF. Full variable domain (outside the CDR3, taken from reference TRBV2 and TRBJ2-7): EPEVTQTPSHQVTQMGQEVILRCVPISNHLYFYWYRQILGQKVEFLVSFYNNEISEKSEIFDDQFSVERPDGSNFTLKIRSTKLEDSAMYFCASSEISTIRAYEQYFGPGTRLTVT.

J is TRBJ2-1 and V is TRBV18, with a tentative D call TRBD2 (6 bases). Germline-derived CDR1 and CDR2 are KGHSH and LQKENI. V dropped 1 base and J dropped 4 bases, with 8 bases sitting between them. CDR3 size: 14 residues. CDR3 loop: CASSPLGGYNEQFF. The CDR3 region has the DNA TGTGCCAGCTCACCACTCGGGGGATACAATGAGCAGTTCTTC.

V usage is TRBV7-6 and J usage is TRBJ1-1; possibly TRBD1 for D (5 bases). Trimming stripped 5 bases from V and 5 bases from J, with 15 bases between. Germline CDR1 SGHVS, CDR2 FNYEAQ. CDR3 length: 14 amino acids. The CDR3 loop reads CASSQGLPGTEAFF. The CDR3 DNA reads TGTGCCAGCAGCCAGGGACTGCCGGGGACTGAAGCTTTCTTT.

V usage is TRBV4-1 and J usage is TRBJ1-2; perhaps TRBD1 as D (6 bases). V was shortened by 0 bases and J by 3 bases, with 8 bases between the two germline ends. Germline V gene lookup returns CDR1 MGHRA and CDR2 YSYEKL. The CDR3 totals 14 residues. This CDR3 is CASSQERTDYGYTF. In DNA form, the CDR3 reads TGCGCCAGCAGCCAAGAAAGGACAGACTATGGCTACACCTTC.